This TCR beta chain was observed in a study of T cells in Graves' hyperthyroidism and ophthalmopathy. Study-level information: Prior to any treatment, at the point of initial diagnosis, peripheral blood was collected.

There were TCR beta CDR3 regions amplified from RNA transcripts. The HTBI primer set was used in a first-round RT-PCR of the TCR CDR3. TCRdb itself ran the multiplex PCR reads through MiXCR, one entry per CDR3 protein. This sample carries 250,000 to 350,000 distinct CDR3 sequences, 16% of them seen once, and the ten largest clones take around 33%. The CDR3 covers 15 residues. Germline trimming cut 5 bases from V and 12 bases from J; bases unmatched to any gene: 16. Germline V CDR1 and CDR2: SGHNT, YENEEA. Clinical symptoms, serum thyroxine, TRAb, thyroid ultrasound and orbital computed tomography established diagnosis. It was approximately 9.4 ml of fresh peripheral blood that supplied the PBMCs.

The gene calls are TRBV11-3 and TRBJ2-1; 7 bases line up with TRBD2. The TCR sequence derives from a young man with Graves' hyperthyroidism. The sample was blood. CDR3 DNA sequence: TGTGCCAGCAGCAGGGAGGCTAGCGGCGCAAAAGTGCAGTTCTTC. This codes for CASSREASGAKVQFF.